This TCR beta chain was captured by sequencing in a study of blood T cell repertoires in COVID-19. The study assigned cohorts using participant-reported clinical history. TCRdb keeps only in-frame clones here, not all; method: immunoSEQ multiplex PCR. This sample has some 300,000 clones, with around 90% found just once. With 3 bases clipped from V and 3 bases from J, the junction kept 4 bases outside the gene matches. The CDR3 covers 13 residues. Germline loops: CDR1 DFQATT, CDR2 SNEGSKA (reference sequence). The gene calls are TRBV20-1 and TRBJ2-7, with 8 bases aligning to TRBD2. The TCR was taken from a woman aged 55-75 years in a cohort exposed to, infected with or recovered from COVID-19 (not recorded which). The sequenced sample consisted of PBMCs or T cells enriched from blood (not recorded which). CDR3 nucleotide sequence: TGCAGTGCTAGTCTTGCGGGAGGCTACGAGCAGTACTTC. It is translated as CSASLAGGYEQYF.